Below, 26 T cell receptor beta chains from the same sample are listed, as sequenced in a study of blood T cells in healthy people across ages. Through a sample-barcoded 5' primer and a J-beta primer mix, a second PCR was run for roughly 7 to 12 cycles. MiXCR, applied by TCRdb to the 5' RACE reads, yields one record per CDR3 protein. The repertoire holds 890,000 or so distinct CDR3 sequences, around 62% seen once, with 25% to 35% in the top ten. Sequencing was performed on blood. The receptors shown here come from a man aged 25-45 years in good health.

There are a few counts of this clonotype. This chain connects TRBV28 to TRBJ2-7; TRBD2 agrees at 8 bases. The junction had 5 bases not matched to a gene; V was cut back by 5 bases and J by 2 bases. The CDR3 totals 14 residues. Germline V gene lookup returns CDR1 MDHEN and CDR2 SYDVKM. In nucleotides, the CDR3 is TGTGCCAGCAGTAAAGCGGGGGCGACCTACGAGCAGTACTTC. This gives the protein CASSKAGATYEQYF.

The CDR3, as DNA: TGTGCCACCAGTGCCCCCTCTGGACTATACCCAGATACGCAGTATTTT. Residues: CATSAPSGLYPDTQYF. V and J are TRBV24-1 and TRBJ2-3, with a tentative D call TRBD2 (6 bases). Looked up from germline, CDR1 is KGHDR and CDR2 is SFDVKD. Between the trimmed V and J ends, which lost 5 bases and 4 bases, there was a span of 18 bases. This CDR3 spans 16 amino acids.

The CDR3 DNA reads TGTGCCAGCTCACCCGTGGACAGGGGGTATTTAGCCCCCGCCTACGAGCGGTACTTC. It encodes CASSPVDRGYLAPAYERYF. V is TRBV18 and J is TRBJ2-5; 10 nucleotides agree with TRBD1. Germline V gene lookup returns CDR1 KGHSH and CDR2 LQKENI. J gave up 13 bases and V 3 bases, and 26 bases lay outside the gene matches. The CDR3 is 19 amino acids.

This clonotype was seen a handful of times. The V gene is TRBV2, the J gene TRBJ2-1; 9 bases are shared with TRBD1. V trimming: 6 bases; J trimming: 9 bases; junction bases outside the gene matches: 6. Germline CDR1 is SNHLY and CDR2 is FYNNEI. CDR3 length equals 13 residues. In nucleotides, the CDR3 is TGTGCCAGCAGGGGACAGGGAGGAGGTGAGCAGTTCTTC. Protein sequence: CASRGQGGGEQFF.

Points on this clonotype: At one boundary the junction diverges from the germline segment, which might be a read error. The chain couples TRBV25-1 to TRBJ2-5; 8 bases align to TRBD1. Germline values: CDR1 MGHDK, CDR2 SYGVNS. The CDR3 extends over 14 amino acids. In DNA form, the CDR3 reads TGTGCCAGCAGTGAACGACAGGGGTGGGAGACCCGGTACTTC. Its protein product is CASSERQGWETRYF. Based on the CDR3 plus reference TRBV25-1 and TRBJ2-5, the full variable domain is EADIYQTPRYLVIGTGKKITLECSQTMGHDKMYWYQQDPGMELHLIHYSYGVNSTEKGDLSSESTVSRIRTEHFPLTLESARPSHTSQYLCASSERQGWETRYFGPGTRLLVL.

This clonotype was picked up a small number of times. V gene TRBV12-3 or TRBV12-4 combines with J gene TRBJ1-2; D perhaps matches TRBD1 (6 bases). The length of the CDR3 is 13 residues. Trimming removed 6 bases from V and 4 bases from J, with 12 bases in between. CDR3 loop: CASSSTGTYGYTF. CDR3 nucleotide sequence: TGTGCCAGCAGCAGTACAGGGACCTATGGCTACACCTTC.

The chain joins TRBV5-6 to TRBJ1-2; D is unclear. V was pared by 4 bases and J by 5 bases, with 9 bases between. The germline V gene has CDR1 SGHDT and CDR2 YYEEEE. CDR3 length: 12 amino acids. The CDR3: CASSRRTYGYTF. The CDR3 nucleotides are TGTGCCAGCAGCCGTAGGACGTATGGCTACACCTTC.

The rearrangement links TRBV30 to TRBJ1-5; a weak D match, TRBD1 (6 bases). In germline, CDR1 is GTSNPN, CDR2 SVGIG (reference sequence). The CDR3 spans 14 residues. V gave up 4 bases and J gave up 3 bases, with 13 bases separating them. CDR3 region: CAWNMGGVNQPQHF. The CDR3 DNA reads as TGTGCCTGGAACATGGGGGGCGTCAATCAGCCCCAGCATTTT.

This chain uses TRBV15 with TRBJ2-3; D possibly corresponds to TRBD1 (5 bases). The CDR3 contains 14 residues. Germline values: CDR1 LNHNV, CDR2 YYDKDF (reference sequence). V dropped 0 bases and J dropped 4 bases, with 8 bases sitting between them. The CDR3 loop reads CATSRDWGPDTQYF. The CDR3 DNA reads TGTGCCACCAGCAGAGATTGGGGCCCAGATACGCAGTATTTT. Drawing the rest from reference TRBV15 and TRBJ2-3, the complete variable domain is DAMVIQNPRYQVTQFGKPVTLSCSQTLNHNVMYWYQQKSSQAPKLLFHYYDKDFNNEADTPDNFQSRRPNTSFCFLDIRSPGLGDTAMYLCATSRDWGPDTQYFGPGTRLTVL.

This chain uses TRBV20-1 with TRBJ1-1; D gene uncertain. In germline, CDR1 is DFQATT, CDR2 SNEGSKA (reference sequence). The CDR3 spans 15 residues. With 2 bases removed from V and 3 bases from J, the gap between germline ends came to 16 bases. The DNA of the CDR3 is TGCAGTGCTAGATCCCTGGAGGCCCCGGACACTGAAGCTTTCTTT. This codes for CSARSLEAPDTEAFF.

The table lists this clonotype with a count of one. V usage is TRBV18 and J usage is TRBJ2-7; TRBD2 aligns across 9 bases. With V trimmed by 5 bases and J by 6 bases, 11 bases remained unmatched. The CDR3 loop spans 15 amino acids. The V gene's germline CDR1 is KGHSH and CDR2 LQKENI. The CDR3 loop reads CASSSVAGGRTEQYF. The DNA for the CDR3 is TGTGCCAGCTCATCCGTGGCGGGGGGGCGTACCGAGCAGTACTTC.

The chain carries TRBV4-3 and TRBJ2-1; 8 nucleotides line up with TRBD1. CDR1 is LGHNA, CDR2 YSLEER, per germline. V lost 3 bases to trimming and J lost 8 bases; unmatched junction nucleotides: 15. The CDR3 covers 17 residues. The CDR3 sequence is CASSHLSGGRGRDEQFF. The DNA for the CDR3 is TGCGCCAGCAGCCATCTATCAGGTGGCAGGGGGCGCGATGAGCAGTTCTTC.

The rearrangement joins TRBV25-1 to TRBJ2-7; possible D gene TRBD2, 5 bases. The V and J ends lost 4 bases and 7 bases respectively, with 14 bases between them. CDR1 is MGHDK and CDR2 is SYGVNS in the germline V gene. This CDR3 contains 13 residues. The CDR3 protein is CASSVGRTGEQYF. The CDR3, as DNA: TGTGCCAGCAGTGTTGGACGGACTGGAGAGCAGTACTTC.

J is TRBJ1-2 and V is TRBV11-2, with a possible D match to TRBD1 (6 bases). This CDR3 comprises 16 residues. In germline, CDR1 is SGHAT, CDR2 FQNNGV. V gave up 5 bases and J gave up 5 bases, with 21 bases separating them. CDR3 bases: TGTGCCAGCAGCAGGGGGGCCGAGGAACCCCTTTATGGCTACACCTTC. Protein product: CASSRGAEEPLYGYTF.

The genes are TRBV21-1 and TRBJ1-5. TRBV21-1 is termed a pseudogene. This CDR3 has 14 amino acids. CDR3 in amino acids: CASSKSRRNQPQHF. CDR3 in DNA: TGTGCCAGCAGCAAATCTCGACGGAATCAGCCCCAGCATTTT.

The chain is built from TRBV7-2 and TRBJ2-6, with 7 bases identical to TRBD1. With 5 bases clipped from V and 2 bases from J, the junction kept 6 bases outside the gene matches. The CDR3 loop spans 16 amino acids. Looked up from germline, CDR1 is SGHTA and CDR2 is FQGNSA. CDR3 protein: CASSRRQGTGANVLTF. CDR3 DNA sequence: TGTGCCAGCAGCAGAAGACAGGGAACTGGGGCCAACGTCCTGACTTTC.

The genes are TRBV27 and TRBJ2-1; D may match TRBD1 or TRBD2 (5 bases each). The CDR3 extends over 14 amino acids. Per the germline V gene, CDR1 is MNHEY and CDR2 is SMNVEV (reference sequence). The germline V and J ends were trimmed by 0 bases and 6 bases, with 9 bases remaining between them. CDR3 nucleotides: TGTGCCAGCAGTTTATCGAGGGGTTTCAATGAGCAGTTCTTC. It encodes CASSLSRGFNEQFF.

At least ten counts were recorded for this clonotype. The V gene is TRBV5-5, the J gene TRBJ2-4; a possible D gene is TRBD2 (7 bases). Trimming took 4 bases from V and 5 from J, leaving 13 bases between them. The germline gives CDR1 SGHKS, CDR2 YYEKEE (reference sequence). The CDR3 contains 14 residues. The CDR3 nucleotides are TGTGCCAGCAGCGGAGGGGGGGGGCAAAACATTCAGTACTTC. Amino acid sequence: CASSGGGGQNIQYF. The complete variable domain, with remaining parts taken from reference TRBV5-5 and TRBJ2-4, reads DAGVTQSPTHLIKTRGQQVTLRCSPISGHKSVSWYQQVLGQGPQFIFQYYEKEERGRGNFPDRFSARQFPNYSSELNVNALLLGDSALYLCASSGGGGQNIQYFGAGTRLSVL.

The V call is TRBV9, the J call TRBJ2-2; either TRBD1 or TRBD2 may fit D (5 bases each). CDR3 size: 13 residues. Trimming shortened V by 4 bases and J by 3 bases, and 7 bases separated the two germline ends. Germline V gene lookup returns CDR1 SGDLS and CDR2 YYNGEE. The CDR3 protein is CASSTGHTGELFF. The CDR3 nucleotides read TGTGCCAGCAGCACGGGACACACCGGGGAGCTGTTTTTT.

J is TRBJ2-6 and V is TRBV5-8; no firm D call. Deletions cut 1 base from V and 0 bases from J, with 14 bases between. The CDR3 is made up of 18 amino acids. Looked up from germline, CDR1 is SGHTS and CDR2 is YDEGEE. The CDR3, as DNA: TGTGCCAGCAGCTTGACGGTACAGATGAGCTCTGGGGCCAACGTCCTGACTTTC. Amino acid sequence: CASSLTVQMSSGANVLTF.

This rearrangement joins TRBV5-1 to TRBJ2-7, with 8 bases matching TRBD1. CDR3 size: 12 residues. The ends lost 3 bases at V and 10 bases at J; junction bases unmatched: 6. CDR1 is SGHRS, CDR2 YFSETQ, per germline. Here the CDR3 DNA reads TGCGCCAGCAGCTGGACAGGGTTGGACCAGTACTTC. Translating it yields CASSWTGLDQYF.

The chain uses TRBV9 and TRBJ2-1, with D possibly called TRBD1 or TRBD2 (5 bases each). Trimming pared 3 bases from V and 7 bases from J, leaving 14 bases between. Per germline, CDR1 SGDLS and CDR2 YYNGEE. The CDR3 extends over 14 amino acids. The CDR3 protein is CASSAPGPGNEQFF. CDR3 nucleotide sequence: TGTGCCAGCAGCGCCCCGGGGCCTGGGAATGAGCAGTTCTTC.

This clonotype came up a few times. The CDR3 coding sequence is TGTGCCAGCAGCCAAGATATGAAAGGCTACACCTTC. The encoded protein is CASSQDMKGYTF. V usage is TRBV3-1 and J usage is TRBJ1-2; D is undetermined. CDR1 is LGHDT and CDR2 is YNNKEL in the germline V gene (reference sequence). The CDR3 is made up of 12 amino acids. V gave up 0 bases and J gave up 8 bases, with 7 bases separating them.

The chain has TRBV4-3 and TRBJ1-2; the match to TRBD1 covers 9 bases. CDR3 length equals 18 residues. V lost 0 bases and J lost 3; bases outside the gene matches: 11. Germline V gene data show CDR1 as LGHNA and CDR2 as YSLEER. The CDR3 DNA is TGCGCCAGCAGCCAAGAGGTATTCCGGGACAGGGAATACTATGGCTACACCTTC. Its protein is CASSQEVFRDREYYGYTF.

The CDR3 spells CSARDQGAYEQYF. The CDR3 DNA sequence: TGCAGTGCTAGAGATCAGGGAGCCTACGAGCAGTACTTC. This chain connects TRBV20-1 to TRBJ2-5; the D gene could be TRBD1 or TRBD2 (5 bases each). The J call may be mistaken, given a closer DNA end match to TRBJ2-7. The CDR3 contains 13 residues. Germline V lookup: CDR1 DFQATT, CDR2 SNEGSKA (reference sequence).

This clonotype was detected a few times. The rearrangement joins TRBV7-3 to TRBJ2-1; a possible D gene is TRBD2 (6 bases). Germline V lookup: CDR1 SGHTA, CDR2 FQGTGA. The V end lost 5 bases, the J end lost 9 bases, and 11 bases lay between the germline ends. The CDR3 has 12 residues. CDR3 residues: CASSMQEGEQFF. The CDR3 DNA sequence: TGTGCCAGCAGCATGCAGGAGGGTGAGCAGTTCTTC.